Listed here are 10 T cell receptor beta chains from one sample, sequenced in a study of cytomegalovirus exposure and HLA in healthy donors. The PCR made use of 60 Vbeta and 13 Jbeta primers. TCRdb's table, derived via immunoSEQ multiplex PCR, lists solely in-frame clones and lacks some. The sample contains tens of thousands of clones, 70% to 80% of which appear only once. The sequenced sample consisted of PBMCs. Receptors were obtained from a woman between 40 and 55 years old in good health and CMV-seropositive.

The V gene is TRBV4-3, the J gene TRBJ1-1; possible D gene TRBD1, 5 bases. V lost 4 bases and J lost 0, with 12 bases in between. Germline assignment: CDR1 LGHNA and CDR2 YSLEER. The CDR3 length is 15 residues. The CDR3: CASSPSGLMNTEAFF. CDR3 nucleotides: TGCGCCAGCAGCCCGTCGGGACTGATGAACACTGAAGCTTTCTTT.

The V gene is TRBV19, the J gene TRBJ1-4; tentative D call: TRBD1 (6 bases). CDR1 and CDR2 from the germline V gene are LNHDA and SQIVND (reference sequence). With 5 bases removed from V and 3 bases from J, the gap between germline ends came to 19 bases. The CDR3 runs 17 residues. The CDR3 loop is CASSRDRPGGANEKLFF. CDR3 sequence (DNA): TGTGCCAGTAGTCGCGACAGGCCTGGAGGTGCTAATGAAAAACTGTTTTTT. The variable domain in full, completed from reference TRBV19 and TRBJ1-4, reads DGGITQSPKYLFRKEGQNVTLSCEQNLNHDAMYWYRQDPGQGLRLIYYSQIVNDFQKGDIAEGYSVSREKKESFPLTVTSAQKNPTAFYLCASSRDRPGGANEKLFFGSGTQLSVL.

In its sample, this clone was seen a few times. The genes are TRBV30 and TRBJ1-4; tentative D call: TRBD1 (5 bases). V lost 5 bases and J lost 2, with 18 bases in between. The CDR3 is 16 residues long. Germline CDR1 is GTSNPN and CDR2 is SVGIG (reference sequence). In nucleotides, the CDR3 is TGTGCCTGGGGGGGACTCCCTGGTGTCACTAATGAAAAACTGTTTTTT. This encodes CAWGGLPGVTNEKLFF.

This sequence joins TRBV28 and TRBJ1-5, with TRBD1 as a possible D gene (5 bases). Germline lookup yields CDR1 MDHEN and CDR2 SYDVKM. V gave up 5 bases and J gave up 0 bases, with 11 bases separating them. The CDR3 sequence is 15 residues long. The CDR3 DNA reads TGTGCCAGCAGTACTGGGGGGTCTAGCAATCAGCCCCAGCATTTT. Translating gives CASSTGGSSNQPQHF.

The V call is TRBV27, the J call TRBJ1-2, with D uncertain. Trimming cost V 2 bases and J 2 bases, with 6 bases left between them. Per the germline V gene, CDR1 is MNHEY and CDR2 is SMNVEV (reference sequence). The CDR3 covers 13 residues. CDR3 sequence (DNA): TGTGCCAGCAGTTTAACAAAGAACTATGGCTACACCTTC. This sequence encodes CASSLTKNYGYTF.

This clone occurred once. The rearrangement uses TRBV6-5 and TRBJ2-5; a possible D gene is TRBD1 (6 bases). The CDR3 has 14 amino acids. Trimming took 6 bases from V and 1 from J, leaving 12 bases between them. CDR1 is MNHEY, CDR2 SVGAGI, per germline. The CDR3 coding sequence is TGTGCCAGCAGGGAGACAGGATTCCAAGAGACCCAGTACTTC. Translating it yields CASRETGFQETQYF.

The V and J genes are TRBV7-2 and TRBJ1-3, with 9 bases that match TRBD1. CDR1 is SGHTA, CDR2 FQGNSA, per germline. V shed 5 bases and J 2 bases; nucleotides not matched to a gene: 4. The CDR3 is 15 residues long. CDR3 protein: CASSLTGGTGNTIYF. CDR3 nucleotides: TGTGCCAGCAGCCTCACAGGGGGCACTGGAAACACCATATATTTT. Full variable domain (outside the CDR3, taken from reference TRBV7-2 and TRBJ1-3): GAGVSQSPSNKVTEKGKDVELRCDPISGHTALYWYRQSLGQGLEFLIYFQGNSAPDKSGLPSDRFSAERTGGSVSTLTIQRTQQEDSAVYLCASSLTGGTGNTIYFGEGSWLTVV.

V gene TRBV6-5 combines with J gene TRBJ1-2; D perhaps matches TRBD1 (5 bases). Germline loops: CDR1 MNHEY, CDR2 SVGAGI. Trimming left V 5 bases short and J 8 bases short, with 12 bases between. CDR3 length: 12 residues. The CDR3 nucleotides read TGTGCCAGCAGTGATCAGGGCGGAGGCTACACCTTC. This sequence encodes CASSDQGGGYTF.

The chain has TRBV5-1 and TRBJ1-5, with 8 bases matching TRBD1. Unmatched junction bases numbered 7, after V lost 0 bases and J lost 11 bases. Germline assignment: CDR1 SGHRS and CDR2 YFSETQ. The CDR3 sequence is 14 residues long. The CDR3 protein is CASSLVAGGAAQHF. In DNA form, the CDR3 reads TGCGCCAGCAGCTTGGTCGCAGGGGGCGCGGCCCAGCATTTT.

J is TRBJ2-7 and V is TRBV6-1; D might be TRBD1 (6 bases). The V gene's germline CDR1 is MNHNS and CDR2 SASEGT. The CDR3 has 15 residues. Trimming took 10 bases from V and 4 from J, leaving 23 bases between them. In nucleotides, the CDR3 is TGTGCCACTCGACAGGTCCCCCTCGTTTCGTACGAGCAGTACTTC. It yields the protein CATRQVPLVSYEQYF.